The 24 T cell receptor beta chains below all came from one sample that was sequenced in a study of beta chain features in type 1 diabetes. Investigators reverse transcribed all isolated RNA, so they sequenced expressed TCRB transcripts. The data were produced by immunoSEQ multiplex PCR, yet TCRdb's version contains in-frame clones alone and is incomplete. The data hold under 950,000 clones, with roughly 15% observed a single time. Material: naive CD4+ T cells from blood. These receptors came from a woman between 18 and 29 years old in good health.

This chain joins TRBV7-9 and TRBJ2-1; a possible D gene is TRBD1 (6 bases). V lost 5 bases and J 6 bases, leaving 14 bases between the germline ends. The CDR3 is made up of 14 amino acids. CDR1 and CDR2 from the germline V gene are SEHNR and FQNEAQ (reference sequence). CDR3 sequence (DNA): TGTGCCAGCAGCAAGACACAGGGTTCCAATGAGCAGTTCTTC. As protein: CASSKTQGSNEQFF.

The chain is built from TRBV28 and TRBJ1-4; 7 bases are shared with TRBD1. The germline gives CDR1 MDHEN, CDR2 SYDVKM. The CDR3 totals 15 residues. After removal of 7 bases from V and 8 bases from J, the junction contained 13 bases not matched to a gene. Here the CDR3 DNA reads TGTGCCAGCAACCCTGTGGGCAGGGGGACAGAAAAACTGTTTTTT. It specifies CASNPVGRGTEKLFF. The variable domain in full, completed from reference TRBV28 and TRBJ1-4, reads DVKVTQSSRYLVKRTGEKVFLECVQDMDHENMFWYRQDPGLGLRLIYFSYDVKMKEKGDIPEGYSVSREKKERFSLILESASTNQTSMYLCASNPVGRGTEKLFFGSGTQLSVL.

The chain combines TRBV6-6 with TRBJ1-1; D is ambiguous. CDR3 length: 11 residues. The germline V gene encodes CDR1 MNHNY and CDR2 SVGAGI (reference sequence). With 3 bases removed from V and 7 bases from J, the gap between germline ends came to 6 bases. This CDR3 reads CASSYQREAFF. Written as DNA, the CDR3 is TGTGCCAGCAGTTATCAGCGTGAAGCTTTCTTT.

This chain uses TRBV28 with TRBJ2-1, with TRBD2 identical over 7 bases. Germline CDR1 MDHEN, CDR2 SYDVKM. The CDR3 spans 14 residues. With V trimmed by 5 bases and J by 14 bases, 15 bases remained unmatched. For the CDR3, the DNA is TGTGCCAGCAGTCCTCTCGGGGGAGGGCCCCGGGAGTTCTTC. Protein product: CASSPLGGGPREFF. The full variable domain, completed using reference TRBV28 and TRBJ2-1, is DVKVTQSSRYLVKRTGEKVFLECVQDMDHENMFWYRQDPGLGLRLIYFSYDVKMKEKGDIPEGYSVSREKKERFSLILESASTNQTSMYLCASSPLGGGPREFFGPGTRLTVL.

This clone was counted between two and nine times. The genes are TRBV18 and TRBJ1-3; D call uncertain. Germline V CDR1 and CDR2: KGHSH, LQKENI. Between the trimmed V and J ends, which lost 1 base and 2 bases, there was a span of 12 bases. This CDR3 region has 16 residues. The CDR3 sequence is CASSPLVVGPGNTIYF. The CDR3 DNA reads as TGTGCCAGCTCACCACTCGTCGTCGGGCCTGGAAACACCATATATTTT. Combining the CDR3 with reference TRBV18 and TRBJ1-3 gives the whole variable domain NAGVMQNPRHLVRRRGQEARLRCSPMKGHSHVYWYRQLPEEGLKFMVYLQKENIIDESGMPKERFSAEFPKEGPSILRIQQVVRGDSAAYFCASSPLVVGPGNTIYFGEGSWLTVV.

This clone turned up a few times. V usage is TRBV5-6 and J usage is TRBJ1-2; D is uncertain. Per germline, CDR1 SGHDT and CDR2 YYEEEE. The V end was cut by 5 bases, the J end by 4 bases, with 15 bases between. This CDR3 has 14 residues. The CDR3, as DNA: TGTGCCAGCAGAGCGTCTTGGGTAGGCTATGGCTACACCTTC. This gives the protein CASRASWVGYGYTF.

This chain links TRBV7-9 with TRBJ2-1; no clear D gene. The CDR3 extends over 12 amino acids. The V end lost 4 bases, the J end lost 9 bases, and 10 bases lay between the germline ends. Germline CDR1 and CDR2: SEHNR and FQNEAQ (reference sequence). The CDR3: CASSSYDGEQFF. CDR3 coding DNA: TGTGCCAGCAGCTCCTACGACGGTGAGCAGTTCTTC.

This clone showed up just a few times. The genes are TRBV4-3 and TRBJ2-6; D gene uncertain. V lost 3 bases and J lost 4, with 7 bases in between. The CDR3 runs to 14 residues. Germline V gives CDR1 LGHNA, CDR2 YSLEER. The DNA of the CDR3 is TGCGCCAGCAGCCACCGCCGGGGGGCCAACGTCCTGACTTTC. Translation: CASSHRRGANVLTF.

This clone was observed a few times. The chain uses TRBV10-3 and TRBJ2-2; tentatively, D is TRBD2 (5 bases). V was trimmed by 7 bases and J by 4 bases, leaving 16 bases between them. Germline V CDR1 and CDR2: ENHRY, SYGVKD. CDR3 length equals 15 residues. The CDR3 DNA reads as TGTGCCATCAATTCGCACCAGGCGGGCACCGGGGAGCTGTTTTTT. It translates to CAINSHQAGTGELFF.

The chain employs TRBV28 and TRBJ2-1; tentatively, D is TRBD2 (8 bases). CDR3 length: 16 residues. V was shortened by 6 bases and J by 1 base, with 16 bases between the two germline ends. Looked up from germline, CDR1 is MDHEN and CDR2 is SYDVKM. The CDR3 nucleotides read TGTGCCAGCAGAACCGGGGGGGGACAGTCCTACAATGAGCAGTTCTTC. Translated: CASRTGGGQSYNEQFF.

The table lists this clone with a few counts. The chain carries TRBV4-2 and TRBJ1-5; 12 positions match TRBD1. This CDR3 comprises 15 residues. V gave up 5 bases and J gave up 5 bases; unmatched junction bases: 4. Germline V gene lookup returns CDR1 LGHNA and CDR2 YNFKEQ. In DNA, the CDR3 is TGTGCCAGCAGCGCCGGGACAGGGGGCTATCAGCCCCAGCATTTT. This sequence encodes CASSAGTGGYQPQHF.

For the CDR3, the DNA is TGCAGCGTTGGGGGCGGTAGCGGTAGACCCTACGAGCAGTACTTC. Protein: CSVGGGSGRPYEQYF. The chain employs TRBV29-1 and TRBJ2-7, with D possibly matching TRBD2 (6 bases). Trimming removed 4 bases at V and 2 bases at J, with 18 bases between. CDR3 length equals 15 residues. Germline CDR1 is SQVTM and CDR2 is ANQGSEA.

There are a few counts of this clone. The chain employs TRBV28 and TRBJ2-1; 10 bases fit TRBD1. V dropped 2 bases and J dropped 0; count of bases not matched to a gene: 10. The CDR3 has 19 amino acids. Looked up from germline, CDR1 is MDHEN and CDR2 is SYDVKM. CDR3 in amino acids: CASSLEPGTGDFSYNEQFF. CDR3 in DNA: TGTGCCAGCAGTTTAGAGCCCGGGACAGGGGATTTCTCCTACAATGAGCAGTTCTTC. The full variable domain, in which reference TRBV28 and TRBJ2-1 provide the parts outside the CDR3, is DVKVTQSSRYLVKRTGEKVFLECVQDMDHENMFWYRQDPGLGLRLIYFSYDVKMKEKGDIPEGYSVSREKKERFSLILESASTNQTSMYLCASSLEPGTGDFSYNEQFFGPGTRLTVL.

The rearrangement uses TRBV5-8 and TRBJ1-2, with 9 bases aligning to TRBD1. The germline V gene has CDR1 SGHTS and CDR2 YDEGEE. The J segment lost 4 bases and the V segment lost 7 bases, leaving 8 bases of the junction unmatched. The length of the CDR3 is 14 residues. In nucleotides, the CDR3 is TGTGCCAGCGCTCGTACGGGACAGGGCTATGGCTACACCTTC. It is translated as CASARTGQGYGYTF.

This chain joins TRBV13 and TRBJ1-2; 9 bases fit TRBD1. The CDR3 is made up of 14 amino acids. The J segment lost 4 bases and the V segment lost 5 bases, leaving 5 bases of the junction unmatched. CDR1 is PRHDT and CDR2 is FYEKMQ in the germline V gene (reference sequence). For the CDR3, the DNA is TGTGCCAGCAGCAGGACAGGGGCGCCCTATGGCTACACCTTC. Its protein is CASSRTGAPYGYTF.

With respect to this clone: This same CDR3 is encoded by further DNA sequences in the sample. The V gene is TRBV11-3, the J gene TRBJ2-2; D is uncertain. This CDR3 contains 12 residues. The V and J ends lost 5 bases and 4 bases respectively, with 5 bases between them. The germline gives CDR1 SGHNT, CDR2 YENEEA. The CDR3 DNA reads TGTGCCAGCAGCCTTTCCACCGGGGAGCTGTTTTTT. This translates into CASSLSTGELFF.

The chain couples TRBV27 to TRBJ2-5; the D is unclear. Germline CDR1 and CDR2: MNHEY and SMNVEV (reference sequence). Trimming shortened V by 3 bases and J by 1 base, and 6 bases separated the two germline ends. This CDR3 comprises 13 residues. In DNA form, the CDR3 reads TGTGCCAGCAGTTTCACCCTCCAAGAGACCCAGTACTTC. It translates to CASSFTLQETQYF.

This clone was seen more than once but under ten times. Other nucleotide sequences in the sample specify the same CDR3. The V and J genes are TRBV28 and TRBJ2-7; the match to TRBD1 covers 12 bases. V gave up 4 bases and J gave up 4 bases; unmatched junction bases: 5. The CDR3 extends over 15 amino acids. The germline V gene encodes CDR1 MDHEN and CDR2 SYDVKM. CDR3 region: CASSSPGQGAYEQYF. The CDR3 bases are TGTGCCAGCAGTTCACCGGGACAGGGGGCTTACGAGCAGTACTTC.

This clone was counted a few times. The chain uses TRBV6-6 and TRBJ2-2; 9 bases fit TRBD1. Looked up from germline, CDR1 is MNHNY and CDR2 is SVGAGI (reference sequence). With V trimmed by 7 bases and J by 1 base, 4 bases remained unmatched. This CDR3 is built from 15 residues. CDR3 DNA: TGTGCCAGCACCCAGGGACAGGGGAACACCGGGGAGCTGTTTTTT. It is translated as CASTQGQGNTGELFF.

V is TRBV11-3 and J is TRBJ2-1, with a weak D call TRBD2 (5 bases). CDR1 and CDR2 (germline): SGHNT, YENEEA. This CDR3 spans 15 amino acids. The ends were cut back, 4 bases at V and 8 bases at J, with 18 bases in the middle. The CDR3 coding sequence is TGTGCCAGCAGCTCTGGACTCACGGCGTTCGATGAGCAGTTCTTC. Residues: CASSSGLTAFDEQFF.

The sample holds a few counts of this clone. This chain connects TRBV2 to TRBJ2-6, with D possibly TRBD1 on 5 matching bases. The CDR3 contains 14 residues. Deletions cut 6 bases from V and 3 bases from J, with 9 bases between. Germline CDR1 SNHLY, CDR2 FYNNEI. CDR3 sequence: CASSPGFGANVLTF. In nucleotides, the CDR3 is TGTGCCAGCAGCCCAGGGTTTGGGGCCAACGTCCTGACTTTC.

CDR3 in DNA: TGCGCCAGCAGCCAAGAATGGGGGAATGCCAAAAACATTCAGTACTTC. Translated: CASSQEWGNAKNIQYF. The genes are TRBV4-1 and TRBJ2-4; tentatively, D is TRBD1 or TRBD2 (5 bases each). CDR3 length equals 16 residues. Germline CDR1 reads MGHRA; CDR2 reads YSYEKL. V was clipped by 0 bases and J by 1 base, with 10 bases between them.

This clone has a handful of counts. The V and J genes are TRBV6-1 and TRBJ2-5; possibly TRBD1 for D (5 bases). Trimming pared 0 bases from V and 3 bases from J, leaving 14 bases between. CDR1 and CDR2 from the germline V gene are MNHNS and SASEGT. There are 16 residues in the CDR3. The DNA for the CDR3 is TGTGCCAGCAGTGAAGCATGGGGCCCAGCCAAAGAGACCCAGTACTTC. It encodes CASSEAWGPAKETQYF.

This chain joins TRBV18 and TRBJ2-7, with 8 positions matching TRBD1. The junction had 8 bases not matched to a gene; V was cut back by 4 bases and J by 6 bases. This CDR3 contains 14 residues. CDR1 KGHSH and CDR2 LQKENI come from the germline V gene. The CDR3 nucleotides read TGTGCCAGCTCACGAACGACAGGGGAGGCCGAGCAGTACTTC. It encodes CASSRTTGEAEQYF.